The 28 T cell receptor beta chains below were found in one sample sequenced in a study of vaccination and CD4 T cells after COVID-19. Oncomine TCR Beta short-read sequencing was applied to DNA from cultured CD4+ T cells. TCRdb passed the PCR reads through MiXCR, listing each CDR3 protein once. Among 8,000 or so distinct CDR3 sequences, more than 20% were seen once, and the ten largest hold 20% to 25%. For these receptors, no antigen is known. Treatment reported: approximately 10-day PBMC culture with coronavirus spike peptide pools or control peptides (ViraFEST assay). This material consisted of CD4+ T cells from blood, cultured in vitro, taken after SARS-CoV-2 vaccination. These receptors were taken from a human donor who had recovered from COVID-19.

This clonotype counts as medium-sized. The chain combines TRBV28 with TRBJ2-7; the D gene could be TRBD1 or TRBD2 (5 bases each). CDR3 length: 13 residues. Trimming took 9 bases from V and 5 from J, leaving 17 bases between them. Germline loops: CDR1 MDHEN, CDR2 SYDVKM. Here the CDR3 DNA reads TGTGCCAGTTACAGGACCGGGAACGACGAGCAGTACTTC. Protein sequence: CASYRTGNDEQYF.

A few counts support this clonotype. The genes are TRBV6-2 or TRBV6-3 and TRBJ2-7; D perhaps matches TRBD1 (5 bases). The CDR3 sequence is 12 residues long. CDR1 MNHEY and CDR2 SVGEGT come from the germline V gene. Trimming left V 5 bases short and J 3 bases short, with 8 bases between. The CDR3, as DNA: TGTGCCAGCAGTCCGCAGGGCTACGAGCAGTACTTC. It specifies CASSPQGYEQYF.

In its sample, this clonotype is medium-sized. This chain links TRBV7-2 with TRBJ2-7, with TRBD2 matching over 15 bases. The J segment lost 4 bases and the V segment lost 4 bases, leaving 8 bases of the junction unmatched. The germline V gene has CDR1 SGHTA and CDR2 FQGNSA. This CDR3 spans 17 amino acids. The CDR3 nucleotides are TGTGCCAGCAGCTCGGGACTAGCGGGAGGCGCTAGATACGAGCAGTACTTC. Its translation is CASSSGLAGGARYEQYF.

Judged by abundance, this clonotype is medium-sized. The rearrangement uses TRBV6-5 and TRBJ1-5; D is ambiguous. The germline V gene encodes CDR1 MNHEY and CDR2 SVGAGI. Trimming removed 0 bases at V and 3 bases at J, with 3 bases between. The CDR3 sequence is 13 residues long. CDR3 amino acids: CASSYSYNQPQHF. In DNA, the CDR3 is TGTGCCAGCAGTTACTCGTACAATCAGCCCCAGCATTTT.

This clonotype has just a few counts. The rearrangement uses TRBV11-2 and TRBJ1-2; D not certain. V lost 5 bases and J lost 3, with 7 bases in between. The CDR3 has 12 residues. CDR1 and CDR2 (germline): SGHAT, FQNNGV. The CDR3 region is CASSLTDYGYTF. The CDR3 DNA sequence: TGTGCCAGCAGCCTGACGGACTATGGCTACACCTTC.

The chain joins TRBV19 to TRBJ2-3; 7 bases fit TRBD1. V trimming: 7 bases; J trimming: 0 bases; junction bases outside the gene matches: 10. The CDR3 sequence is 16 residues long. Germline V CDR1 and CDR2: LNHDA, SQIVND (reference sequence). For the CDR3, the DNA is TGTGCCAGTACGACAGGGCGACGTGGAAGCACAGATACGCAGTATTTT. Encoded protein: CASTTGRRGSTDTQYF.

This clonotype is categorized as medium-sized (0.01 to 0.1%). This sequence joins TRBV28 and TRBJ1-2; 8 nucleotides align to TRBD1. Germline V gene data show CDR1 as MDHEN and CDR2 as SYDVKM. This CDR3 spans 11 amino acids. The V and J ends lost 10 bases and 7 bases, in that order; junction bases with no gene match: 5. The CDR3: CAIQGAGGYTF. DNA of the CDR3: TGTGCCATCCAGGGGGCCGGTGGCTACACCTTC.

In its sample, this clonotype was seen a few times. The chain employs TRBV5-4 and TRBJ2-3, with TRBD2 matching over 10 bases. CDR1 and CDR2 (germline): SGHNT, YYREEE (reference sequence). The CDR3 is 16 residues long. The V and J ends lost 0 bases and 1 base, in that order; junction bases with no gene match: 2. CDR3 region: CASSLDLAGGTDTQYF. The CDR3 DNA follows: TGTGCCAGCAGCTTGGACCTAGCGGGGGGCACAGATACGCAGTATTTT.

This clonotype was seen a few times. This CDR3 reads CASSWGTGNSPLHF. CDR3 sequence (DNA): TGTGCCAGCAGCTGGGGGACTGGGAATTCACCCCTCCACTTT. This chain uses TRBV5-5 with TRBJ1-6; a weak D match, TRBD1 (5 bases). V lost 3 bases to trimming and J lost 7 bases, with 11 bases between them. Per germline, CDR1 SGHKS and CDR2 YYEKEE (reference sequence). This CDR3 region has 14 residues.

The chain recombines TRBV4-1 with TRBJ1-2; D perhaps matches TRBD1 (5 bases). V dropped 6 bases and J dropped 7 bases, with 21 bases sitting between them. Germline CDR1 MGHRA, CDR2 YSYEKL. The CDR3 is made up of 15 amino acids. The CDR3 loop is CASRDAVGGGLGYTF. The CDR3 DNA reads TGCGCCAGCAGAGATGCGGTGGGGGGGGGTCTTGGCTACACCTTC.

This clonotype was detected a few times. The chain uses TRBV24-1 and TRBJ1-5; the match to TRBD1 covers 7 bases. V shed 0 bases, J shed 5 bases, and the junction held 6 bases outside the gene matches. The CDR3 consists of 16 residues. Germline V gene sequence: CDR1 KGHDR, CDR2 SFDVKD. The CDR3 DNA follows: TGTGCCACCAGTGATTTGGGGATAGACAGGGATCAGCCCCAGCATTTT. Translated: CATSDLGIDRDQPQHF.

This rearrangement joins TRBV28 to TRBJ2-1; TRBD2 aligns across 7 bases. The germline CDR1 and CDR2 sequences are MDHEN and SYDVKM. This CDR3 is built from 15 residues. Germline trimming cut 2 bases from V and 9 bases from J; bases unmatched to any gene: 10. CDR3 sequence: CASSLGGRAQGEQFF. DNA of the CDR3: TGTGCCAGCAGTTTAGGAGGGAGGGCCCAGGGTGAGCAGTTCTTC.

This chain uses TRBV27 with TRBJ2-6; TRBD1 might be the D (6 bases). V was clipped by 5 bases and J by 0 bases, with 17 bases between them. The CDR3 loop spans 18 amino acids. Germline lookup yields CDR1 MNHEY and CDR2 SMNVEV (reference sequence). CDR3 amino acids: CASSPPTGMSSGANVLTF. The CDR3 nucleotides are TGTGCCAGCAGTCCCCCGACAGGAATGAGCTCTGGGGCCAACGTCCTGACTTTC.

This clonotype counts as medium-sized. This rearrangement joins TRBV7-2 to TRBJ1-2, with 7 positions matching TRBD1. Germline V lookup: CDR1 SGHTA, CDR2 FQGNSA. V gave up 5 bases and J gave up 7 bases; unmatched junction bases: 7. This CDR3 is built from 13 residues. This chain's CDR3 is CASSPDRVGGYTF. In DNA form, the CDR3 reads TGTGCCAGCAGCCCTGACAGGGTTGGTGGCTACACCTTC.

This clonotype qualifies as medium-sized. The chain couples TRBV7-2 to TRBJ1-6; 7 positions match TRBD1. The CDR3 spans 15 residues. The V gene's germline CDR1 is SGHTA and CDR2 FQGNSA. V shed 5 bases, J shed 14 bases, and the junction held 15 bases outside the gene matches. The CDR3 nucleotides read TGTGCCAGCAGCAGCTCCGGGACAGCCGGTGCAACCCTCCACTTT. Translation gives CASSSSGTAGATLHF.

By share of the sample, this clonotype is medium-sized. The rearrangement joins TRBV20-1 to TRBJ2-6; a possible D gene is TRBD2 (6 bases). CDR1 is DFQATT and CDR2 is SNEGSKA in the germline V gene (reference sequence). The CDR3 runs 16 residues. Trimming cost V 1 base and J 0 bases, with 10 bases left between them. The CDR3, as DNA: TGCAGTGCTAGAGGTAGCGGCAACTCTGGGGCCAACGTCCTGACTTTC. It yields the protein CSARGSGNSGANVLTF.

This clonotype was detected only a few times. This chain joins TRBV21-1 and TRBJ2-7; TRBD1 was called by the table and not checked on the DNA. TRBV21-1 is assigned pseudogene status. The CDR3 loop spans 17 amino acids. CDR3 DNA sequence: TGTGCCAGCAGCATCCCAGTGGGGGGGGGCGGCACCTACGAGCAGTACTTC. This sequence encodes CASSIPVGGGGTYEQYF.

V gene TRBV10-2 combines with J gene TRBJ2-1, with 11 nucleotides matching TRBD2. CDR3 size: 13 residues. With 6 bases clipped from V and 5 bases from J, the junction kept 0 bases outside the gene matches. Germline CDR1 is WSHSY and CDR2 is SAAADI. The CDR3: CASRGLADNEQFF. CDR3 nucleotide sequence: TGCGCCAGCAGGGGACTAGCGGACAATGAGCAGTTCTTC.

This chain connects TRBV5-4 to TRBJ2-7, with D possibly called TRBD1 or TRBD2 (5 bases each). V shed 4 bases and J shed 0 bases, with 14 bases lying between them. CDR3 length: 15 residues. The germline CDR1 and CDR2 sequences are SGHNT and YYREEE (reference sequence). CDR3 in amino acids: CASSHGTADSYEQYF. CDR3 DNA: TGTGCCAGCAGCCACGGGACCGCCGACTCCTACGAGCAGTACTTC.

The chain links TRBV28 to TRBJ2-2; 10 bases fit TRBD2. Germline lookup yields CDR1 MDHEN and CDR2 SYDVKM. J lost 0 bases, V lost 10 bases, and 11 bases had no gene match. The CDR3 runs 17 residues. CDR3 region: CAITGLAGASNTGELFF. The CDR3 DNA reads TGTGCCATCACGGGGCTAGCGGGAGCTTCGAACACCGGGGAGCTGTTTTTT.

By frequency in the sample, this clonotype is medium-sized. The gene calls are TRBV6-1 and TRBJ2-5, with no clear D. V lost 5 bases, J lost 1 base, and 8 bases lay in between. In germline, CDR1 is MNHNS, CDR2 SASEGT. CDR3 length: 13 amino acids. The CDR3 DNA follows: TGTGCCAGCAGTAATACTCTCCAAGAGACCCAGTACTTC. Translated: CASSNTLQETQYF.

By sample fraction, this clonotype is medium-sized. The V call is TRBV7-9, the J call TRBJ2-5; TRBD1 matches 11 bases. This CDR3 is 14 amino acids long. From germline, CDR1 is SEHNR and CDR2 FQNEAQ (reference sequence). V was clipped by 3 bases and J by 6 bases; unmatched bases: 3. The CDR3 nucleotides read TGTGCCAGCAGCTTCGGACAGGGGGCAAAGACCCAGTACTTC. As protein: CASSFGQGAKTQYF.

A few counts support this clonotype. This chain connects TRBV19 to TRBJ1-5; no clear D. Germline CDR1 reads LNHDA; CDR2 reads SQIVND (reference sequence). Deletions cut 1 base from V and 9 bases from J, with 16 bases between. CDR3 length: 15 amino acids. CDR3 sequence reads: CASSIGGRRLRPQHF. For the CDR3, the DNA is TGTGCCAGTAGTATAGGTGGCAGGCGGCTGAGGCCCCAGCATTTT.

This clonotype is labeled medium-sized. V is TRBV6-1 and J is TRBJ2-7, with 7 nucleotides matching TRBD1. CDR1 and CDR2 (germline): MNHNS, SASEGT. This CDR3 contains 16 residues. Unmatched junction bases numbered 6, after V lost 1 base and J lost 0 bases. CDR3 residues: CASSEEIGTASYEQYF. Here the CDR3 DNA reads TGTGCCAGCAGTGAAGAAATAGGGACAGCCTCCTACGAGCAGTACTTC.

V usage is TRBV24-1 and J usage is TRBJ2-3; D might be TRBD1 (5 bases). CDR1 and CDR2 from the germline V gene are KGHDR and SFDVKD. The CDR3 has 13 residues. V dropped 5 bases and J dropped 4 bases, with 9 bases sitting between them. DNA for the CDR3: TGTGCCACCAGTGCAGGGATCGCAGATACGCAGTATTTT. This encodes CATSAGIADTQYF.

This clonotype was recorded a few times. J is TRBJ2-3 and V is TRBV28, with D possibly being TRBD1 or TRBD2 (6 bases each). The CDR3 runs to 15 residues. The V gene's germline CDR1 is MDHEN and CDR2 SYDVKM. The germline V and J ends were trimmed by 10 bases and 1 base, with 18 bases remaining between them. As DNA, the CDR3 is TGTGCCATCGGGGGCCGCGGTGGGGGCACAGATACGCAGTATTTT. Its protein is CAIGGRGGGTDTQYF.

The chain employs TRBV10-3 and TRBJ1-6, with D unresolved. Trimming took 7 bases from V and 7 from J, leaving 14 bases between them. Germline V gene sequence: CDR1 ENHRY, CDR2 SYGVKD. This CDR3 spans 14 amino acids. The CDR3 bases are TGTGCCATCAAGCAACAGCAACCAAATTCACCCCTCCACTTT. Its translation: CAIKQQQPNSPLHF.

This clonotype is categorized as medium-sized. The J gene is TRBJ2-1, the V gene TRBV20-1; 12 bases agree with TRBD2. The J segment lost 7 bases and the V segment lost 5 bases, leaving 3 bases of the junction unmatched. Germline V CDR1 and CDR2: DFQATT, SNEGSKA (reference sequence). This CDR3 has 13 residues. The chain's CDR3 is CSARTSGKNEQFF. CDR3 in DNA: TGCAGTGCTCGGACTAGCGGGAAGAATGAGCAGTTCTTC.